Listed below are T cell receptor beta chains from one sample, sequenced in a study of STAT5B mutations in CD4+ large granular lymphocyte leukemia. Sequencing was performed with immunoSEQ multiplex PCR; in TCRdb, only in-frame clones are kept and a portion is missing. The sample lists around 30,000 clones, roughly 72% seen once, with 0.29% in the top ten. Source material: CD4+ T cells from blood buffy coats. The receptor set was obtained from a human donor in good health. The conserved cysteine and the conserved F or W are not part of the CDR3 here.

v_gene	j_gene	CDR3aa
TRBV7-2	TRBJ2-3	ASSLVLLEADTQY
TRBV7-8	TRBJ1-3	ASSFQGEGVGNTIY
TRBV19	TRBJ2-2	ASSMSLNTGELF
TRBV30	TRBJ2-1	AWSGYNEQF
TRBV10-3	TRBJ2-3	AISPGTNFNTDTQY
TRBV25-1	TRBJ2-5	ASSESRPSGETQY
TRBV15	TRBJ1-6	ATSKESSYNSPLH
TRBV6-5	TRBJ2-2	ASSPSVNTGELF
TRBV6-5	-	ASTGSSYEQY
TRBV5-6	TRBJ2-1	ASSQGLAGTYNEQF
TRBV7-2	TRBJ2-1	ASSLAGQGAEQF
TRBV7-2	TRBJ1-2	ASSLGGGYT
TRBV5-6	TRBJ2-3	ASSLWAVTDTQY
TRBV7-9	TRBJ1-4	ASSVRTGSEKLF
TRBV28	TRBJ2-5	ASSFRNRGLETQY
TRBV5-1	TRBJ2-5	ASSSYTGAAETQY
TRBV5-1	TRBJ1-2	ASSLESAGYGYT
TRBV15	TRBJ2-5	ATSRAGGYQETQY
TRBV7-2	TRBJ2-3	ASRFDRGRTDTQY
TRBV18	TRBJ1-4	ASSDRQGAGEKLF
TRBV6-1	TRBJ2-2	ASSEARTVDELF
TRBV29-1	TRBJ1-3	SVEDVRGRGNTIY
TRBV13	TRBJ2-7	ASSGTPGLAISSYEQY
TRBV11-1	TRBJ2-4	ASSPFAGFDKNIQY
TRBV4-2	TRBJ1-2	ASSQVLEGSGGYT
TRBV11-3	TRBJ2-1	ASSLVVGSYNEQF
TRBV5-4	TRBJ1-4	ASSQGIRDEKLF